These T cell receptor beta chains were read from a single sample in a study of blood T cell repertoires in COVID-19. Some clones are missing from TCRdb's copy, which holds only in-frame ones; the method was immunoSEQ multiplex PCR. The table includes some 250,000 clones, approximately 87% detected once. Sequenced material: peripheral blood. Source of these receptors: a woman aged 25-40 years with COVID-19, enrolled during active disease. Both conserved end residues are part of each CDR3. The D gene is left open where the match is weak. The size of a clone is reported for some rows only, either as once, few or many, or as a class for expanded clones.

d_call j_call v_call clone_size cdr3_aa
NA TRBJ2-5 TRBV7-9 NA CASSLAVGQNQETQYF
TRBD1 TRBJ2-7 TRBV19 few CASSIGTGSSYEQYF
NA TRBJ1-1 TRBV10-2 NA CASSAGTEAFF
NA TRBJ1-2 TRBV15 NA CATSRDRAAGYTF
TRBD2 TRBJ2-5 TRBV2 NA CASMVAGGPGETQYF
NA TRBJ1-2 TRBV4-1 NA CASSQDGQGGGYTF
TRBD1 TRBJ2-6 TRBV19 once CASSIPRQGKDPGANVLTF
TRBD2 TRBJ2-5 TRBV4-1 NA CASSPRGTLAGVVETQYF
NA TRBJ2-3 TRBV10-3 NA CAISELGTDTQYF
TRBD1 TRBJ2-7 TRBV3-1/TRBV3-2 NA CASSVGTAYEQYF
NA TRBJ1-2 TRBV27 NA CASKDSPITNYGYTF
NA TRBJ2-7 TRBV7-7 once CASSRDKGAYEQYF
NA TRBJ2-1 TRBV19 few CASSPTYNEQFF
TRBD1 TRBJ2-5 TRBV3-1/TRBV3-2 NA CASSLAGTGPQETQYF
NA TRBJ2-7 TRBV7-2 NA CASSQTTSVRTHEQYF